The 18 T cell receptor beta chains presented below share a single source sample, sequenced in a study of radiation and T cells in renal cell carcinoma. The table came from immunoSEQ multiplex PCR; TCRdb's copy has only in-frame clones and leaves some out. The sample lists fewer than 150,000 clones; roughly 91% were seen once. Time point in this sample: blood 2 weeks post-SBRT. Treatment: 15 Gy SBRT to primary tumor, nephrectomy 4 weeks later. This sample comprised blood, obtained from a patient whose treatment included radiotherapy and nephrectomy. All receptors derive from a woman aged 70-85 years with renal cell carcinoma.

This clone has only one observation. J is TRBJ1-2 and V is TRBV2; D may be TRBD1 (5 bases). The CDR3 has 14 amino acids. Per the germline V gene, CDR1 is SNHLY and CDR2 is FYNNEI. V was trimmed by 7 bases and J by 2 bases, leaving 14 bases between them. This CDR3 reads CASTEKTVNYGYTF. The CDR3 nucleotides are TGTGCCAGCACAGAAAAGACAGTAAACTATGGCTACACCTTC.

The rearrangement joins TRBV11-3 to TRBJ2-5, with 9 bases that match TRBD1. CDR3 size: 13 residues. Germline loops: CDR1 SGHNT, CDR2 YENEEA. The V gene end was trimmed by 5 bases and the J gene end by 4 bases; junction bases not matched to a gene: 2. For the CDR3, the DNA is TGTGCCAGCAGCCCGGACAGGGGAGAGACCCAGTACTTC. Its translation: CASSPDRGETQYF.

The rearrangement uses TRBV6-1 and TRBJ2-3, with unresolved D. Germline V gene lookup returns CDR1 MNHNS and CDR2 SASEGT. This CDR3 contains 18 residues. The V and J ends lost 3 bases and 0 bases respectively, with 19 bases between them. Here the CDR3 reads CASSEISGSVTSTDTQYF. The CDR3 DNA reads TGTGCCAGCAGTGAGATTTCCGGCAGCGTCACTAGCACAGATACGCAGTATTTT.

The J gene is TRBJ2-7, the V gene TRBV19; the D gene is possibly TRBD1 (5 bases). Germline CDR1 and CDR2: LNHDA and SQIVND (reference sequence). This CDR3 is 16 amino acids long. Trimming stripped 0 bases from V and 1 base from J, with 13 bases between. CDR3 sequence: CASSIDGAGQSYEQYF. The CDR3 bases are TGTGCCAGTAGTATAGATGGGGCAGGGCAGTCCTACGAGCAGTACTTC.

V usage is TRBV7-2 and J usage is TRBJ2-5, with D possibly being TRBD2 (7 bases). The germline V gene encodes CDR1 SGHTA and CDR2 FQGNSA. The CDR3 extends over 15 amino acids. Trimming shortened V by 1 base and J by 6 bases, and 15 bases separated the two germline ends. The CDR3 spells CASSLERGGMKTQYF. The CDR3 DNA sequence: TGTGCCAGCAGCTTAGAAAGGGGGGGAATGAAGACCCAGTACTTC.

This chain connects TRBV2 to TRBJ1-1; D gene uncertain. Per the germline V gene, CDR1 is SNHLY and CDR2 is FYNNEI. The CDR3 contains 14 residues. V lost 3 bases to trimming and J lost 4 bases, with 12 bases between them. CDR3 in amino acids: CASSEREVGTEAFF. DNA for the CDR3: TGTGCCAGCAGTGAGCGGGAGGTTGGCACTGAAGCTTTCTTT. The full variable domain, rest sourced from reference TRBV2 and TRBJ1-1, is EPEVTQTPSHQVTQMGQEVILRCVPISNHLYFYWYRQILGQKVEFLVSFYNNEISEKSEIFDDQFSVERPDGSNFTLKIRSTKLEDSAMYFCASSEREVGTEAFFGQGTRLTVV.

V gene TRBV28 combines with J gene TRBJ1-5, with no clear D. Deletions cut 6 bases from V and 2 bases from J, with 11 bases between. Looked up from germline, CDR1 is MDHEN and CDR2 is SYDVKM. CDR3 length: 14 residues. The DNA for the CDR3 is TGTGCCAGCAGGGGTATGGGCGGCAATCAGCCCCAGCATTTT. The encoded protein is CASRGMGGNQPQHF.

The V and J genes are TRBV27 and TRBJ2-3; 7 bases map to TRBD1. The junction had 10 bases not matched to a gene; V was cut back by 5 bases and J by 2 bases. The CDR3 extends over 16 amino acids. In germline, CDR1 is MNHEY, CDR2 SMNVEV (reference sequence). The CDR3 reads CASSGPGQFFTDTQYF. CDR3 DNA sequence: TGTGCCAGCAGTGGCCCGGGACAGTTCTTCACAGATACGCAGTATTTT.

The V gene is TRBV9, the J gene TRBJ2-7; TRBD2 matches 8 bases. J was trimmed by 3 bases and V by 0 bases; bases with no gene match: 5. The germline V gene has CDR1 SGDLS and CDR2 YYNGEE. The CDR3 covers 15 residues. Here the CDR3 DNA reads TGTGCCAGCAGCGTAGGAGCGGGGGAGTACTACGAGCAGTACTTC. It encodes CASSVGAGEYYEQYF. The full variable domain, completed using reference TRBV9 and TRBJ2-7, is DSGVTQTPKHLITATGQRVTLRCSPRSGDLSVYWYQQSLDQGLQFLIQYYNGEERAKGNILERFSAQQFPDLHSELNLSSLELGDSALYFCASSVGAGEYYEQYFGPGTRLTVT.

This clone was observed a single time. The sample holds other DNA sequences that translate to the same CDR3. The CDR3 nucleotides are TGTGCCAGCAGCTCGGGAGAGACCCAGTACTTC. This codes for CASSSGETQYF. V gene TRBV7-9 combines with J gene TRBJ2-5; the D is unclear. The CDR3 runs to 11 residues. V gave up 4 bases and J gave up 4 bases, with 4 bases separating them. Looked up from germline, CDR1 is SEHNR and CDR2 is FQNEAQ (reference sequence).

The rearrangement joins TRBV7-2 to TRBJ2-1; 9 bases fit TRBD2. The CDR3 covers 14 residues. CDR1 SGHTA and CDR2 FQGNSA come from the germline V gene. Trimming at V came to 5 bases and at J to 3 bases, leaving 2 bases not matched to a gene. Written as DNA, the CDR3 is TGTGCCAGCAGCAATAGCGGGGGCTACAATGAGCAGTTCTTC. Its translation is CASSNSGGYNEQFF.

This chain links TRBV11-3 with TRBJ2-7; either TRBD1 or TRBD2 may fit D (5 bases each). Per the germline V gene, CDR1 is SGHNT and CDR2 is YENEEA. V lost 4 bases and J 3 bases, leaving 13 bases between the germline ends. The CDR3 is 14 residues long. The CDR3 DNA reads TGTGCCAGCAGCTCGGGACCGAGCAACTACGAGCAGTACTTC. Its translation: CASSSGPSNYEQYF.

CDR3 loop: CASSQADRNVSPLHF. The CDR3 bases are TGTGCCAGCAGCCAGGCCGACAGGAACGTCTCACCCCTCCACTTT. The V call is TRBV4-2, the J call TRBJ1-6; TRBD1 might be the D (6 bases). V was pared by 3 bases and J by 10 bases, with 16 bases between. CDR3 length equals 15 residues. Germline assignment: CDR1 LGHNA and CDR2 YNFKEQ.

The chain has TRBV2 and TRBJ2-3; 12 bases map to TRBD2. Germline V gene sequence: CDR1 SNHLY, CDR2 FYNNEI. CDR3 length: 12 residues. V shed 6 bases and J 10 bases; nucleotides not matched to a gene: 2. Here the CDR3 DNA reads TGTGCCAGCAGGGGGACTAGCGGGCCGCAGTATTTT. Its protein product is CASRGTSGPQYF. Complete variable domain (other parts from reference TRBV2 and TRBJ2-3): EPEVTQTPSHQVTQMGQEVILRCVPISNHLYFYWYRQILGQKVEFLVSFYNNEISEKSEIFDDQFSVERPDGSNFTLKIRSTKLEDSAMYFCASRGTSGPQYFGPGTRLTVL.

The chain joins TRBV7-4 to TRBJ2-7; possible D gene TRBD2, 6 bases. The CDR3 sequence is 13 residues long. Between the trimmed V and J ends, which lost 6 bases and 6 bases, there was a span of 15 bases. Germline V gives CDR1 SGHVT, CDR2 SQSDAQ. The CDR3 DNA reads TGTGCCAGCAGGCGGAGGGCTTCAGGCGAGCAGTACTTC. It translates to CASRRRASGEQYF.

The chain recombines TRBV6-4 with TRBJ2-7, with D tentatively TRBD1 (5 bases). The ends were cut back, 10 bases at V and 0 bases at J, with 13 bases in the middle. Germline CDR1 reads MRHNA; CDR2 reads SNTAGT. The CDR3 extends over 13 amino acids. The CDR3 DNA follows: TGTGCCATTCAGACAGAACTCTCCTACGAGCAGTACTTC. The encoded protein is CAIQTELSYEQYF.

In its sample, this clone was seen once. The rearrangement joins TRBV5-8 to TRBJ2-1; D is possibly TRBD1 or TRBD2 (5 bases each). Germline assignment: CDR1 SGHTS and CDR2 YDEGEE. The ends were cut back, 0 bases at V and 1 base at J, with 8 bases in the middle. The CDR3 length is 15 residues. CDR3 sequence: CASSLGGGSYNEQFF. The CDR3 DNA sequence: TGTGCCAGCAGCTTGGGTGGGGGATCCTACAATGAGCAGTTCTTC.

J is TRBJ1-5 and V is TRBV10-3; D might be TRBD1 (6 bases). V lost 3 bases and J lost 2, with 11 bases in between. Germline lookup yields CDR1 ENHRY and CDR2 SYGVKD. CDR3 length: 15 amino acids. CDR3 coding DNA: TGTGCCATCAGTGAAGAGGGGGTAGGCAATCAGCCCCAGCATTTT. This gives the protein CAISEEGVGNQPQHF.